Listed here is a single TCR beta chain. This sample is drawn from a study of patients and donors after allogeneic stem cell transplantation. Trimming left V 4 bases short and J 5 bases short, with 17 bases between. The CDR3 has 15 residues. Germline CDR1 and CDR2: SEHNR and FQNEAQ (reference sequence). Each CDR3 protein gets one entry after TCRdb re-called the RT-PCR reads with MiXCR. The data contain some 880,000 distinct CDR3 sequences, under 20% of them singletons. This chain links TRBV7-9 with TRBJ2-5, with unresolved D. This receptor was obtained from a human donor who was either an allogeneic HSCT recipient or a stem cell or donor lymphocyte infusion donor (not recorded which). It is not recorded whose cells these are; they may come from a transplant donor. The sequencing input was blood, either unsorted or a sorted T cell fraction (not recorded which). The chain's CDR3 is CASSYRLGRLETQYF. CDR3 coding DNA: TGTGCCAGCAGCTACCGTCTAGGGCGGTTGGAGACCCAGTACTTC.